This section outlines one T cell receptor (beta chain) sequence together with its context. TCRbeta library preparation incorporated unique molecular identifiers. MiXCR, run by TCRdb on the PCR reads, gives a single entry per CDR3 protein. The table lists about 72,000 distinct CDR3 sequences, about 6.7% of them singletons. The data derive from a study of T-cell reconstitution after alpha-beta-depleted transplantation in children. Trimming shortened V by 3 bases and J by 4 bases, and 10 bases separated the two germline ends. The CDR3 sequence is 14 residues long. Per germline, CDR1 SGHAT and CDR2 FQNNGV.

The V call is TRBV11-2, the J call TRBJ1-5; D remains ambiguous. Sequencing was performed on PBMCs from the stem cell graft donor, taken from the stem cell graft. This receptor was obtained from a human donor who donated a stem cell graft to a child with acute lymphoblastic leukemia. For the CDR3, the DNA is TGTGCCAGCAGCTTGGGCAGCCAGAATCAGCCCCAGCATTTT. It codes for CASSLGSQNQPQHF.